This T cell receptor beta chain comes out of a study of OX40 agonist ivuxolimab in advanced cancers. Study details: Patients receiving dose escalation had hepatocellular carcinoma, melanoma, renal cell or head and neck cancer.

Measured with immunoSEQ multiplex PCR; TCRdb has only the in-frame clones, and not every one. The table records 80,000 to 95,000 clones, roughly 85% of them present only once. Only one count was recorded for this clone. Its antigen is currently unknown. The CDR3 extends over 21 amino acids. Trimming removed 0 bases from V and 8 bases from J; junction bases left unmatched: 23. Germline loops: CDR1 LGHNT, CDR2 FRNRAP. Study-level findings and limits: At 0.1 to 3.0 mg/kg and by week 6, clonal expansion occurred in CD4+ and CD8+ blood T cells. Average numbers of expanded clones were greater in CD8+ T cells than in CD4+.

Material: CD4+ or CD8+ T cells sorted from blood, obtained in a trial of the OX40 agonist ivuxolimab. This receptor was taken from an adult with an advanced solid tumor such as melanoma, head and neck, liver or kidney cancer. The chain uses TRBV12-5 and TRBJ2-1; TRBD2 matches 9 bases. CDR3 protein: CASGLVKRQGGRGRVLDEQFF. For the CDR3, the DNA is TGTGCTAGTGGTTTGGTGAAGAGGCAGGGGGGTCGCGGGAGGGTGTTAGATGAGCAGTTCTTC.